The clone carrying this T cell receptor beta chain was counted a few times. Antigen specificity is unknown. An end of the junction differs from the germline gene, which may be a read error. These data come from a study of tumor-infiltrating lymphocytes in primary liver carcinoma. Looking at the study overall: Tumors measured roughly 4.2 to 10 cm and were stage T1-T3 N0M0. Study-wide points: Among the pair types, tumor region pairs showed more overlap than tumor-adjacent and tumor-blood pairs.

The CDR3 consists of 15 residues. Germline V CDR1 and CDR2: LGHNA, YSLEER. Researchers generated TCR beta cDNA from 500 ng of total RNA, relying on a constant-region primer. Library construction for TCR beta comprised three nested multiplex PCR rounds performed with slightly modified ARM-PCR. TRBV1-TRBV30 forward primers paired with a C-beta reverse primer drove the first two PCR rounds, roughly 9 cycles each. Using its own MiXCR run on the multiplex PCR reads, TCRdb lists one record per CDR3 protein. The data contain approximately 80,000 distinct CDR3 sequences, 69% of them singletons. Investigators took RNA and DNA out together from 20-30 mg of unsorted bulk tissue.

The sequence derives from a man aged 35 to 55 with primary liver carcinoma and hepatitis B virus infection. Source material: tumor-adjacent normal liver tissue. This chain joins TRBV4-3 and TRBJ2-7, with 7 bases fitting TRBD1. Here the CDR3 reads CASSLEGTAAYERYF. In DNA form, the CDR3 reads TGCGCCAGCAGCCTCGAAGGGACAGCAGCTTACGAGCGGTACTTC.